The 13 T cell receptor beta chains presented below share a single source sample, sequenced in a study of OX40 agonist ivuxolimab in advanced cancers. Libraries were prepared by immunoSEQ multiplex PCR; TCRdb keeps only in-frame clonotypes and omits some of them. In the table there are around 100,000 clones, nearly 90% of which are singletons. The sample consisted of CD4+ or CD8+ T cells sorted from blood, taken in a trial of the OX40 agonist ivuxolimab. The receptors shown here come from an adult with an advanced solid tumor such as melanoma, head and neck, liver or kidney cancer.

The J gene is TRBJ2-7, the V gene TRBV27; a weak D match, TRBD1 (6 bases). V lost 6 bases to trimming and J lost 4 bases, with 16 bases between them. Germline V CDR1 and CDR2: MNHEY, SMNVEV (reference sequence). The CDR3 extends over 14 amino acids. The CDR3 reads CASSQFTGQYEQYF. The DNA of the CDR3 is TGTGCCAGCAGCCAGTTTACAGGGCAGTACGAGCAGTACTTC.

The chain is built from TRBV19 and TRBJ2-3, with 9 bases identical to TRBD2. CDR3 length: 15 amino acids. Germline V gene data show CDR1 as LNHDA and CDR2 as SQIVND (reference sequence). V trimming: 5 bases; J trimming: 1 base; junction bases outside the gene matches: 4. This CDR3 reads CASSVSGSRTDTQYF. The CDR3 DNA reads as TGTGCCAGTAGTGTTAGCGGGAGCCGCACAGATACGCAGTATTTT.

J is TRBJ2-1 and V is TRBV4-1, with D possibly being TRBD2 (6 bases). CDR1 is MGHRA, CDR2 YSYEKL, per germline. V was trimmed by 4 bases and J by 4 bases, leaving 17 bases between them. The CDR3 covers 16 residues. The CDR3 DNA follows: TGCGCCAGCAGCCGGCCTCGGGAGTCCCTTTACAATGAGCAGTTCTTC. Its protein is CASSRPRESLYNEQFF.

J is TRBJ1-6 and V is TRBV6-1; 7 bases match TRBD1. This CDR3 has 14 amino acids. The V gene end was trimmed by 4 bases and the J gene end by 7 bases; junction bases not matched to a gene: 4. Germline CDR1 MNHNS, CDR2 SASEGT. CDR3 coding DNA: TGTGCCAGCAGTGCGGGGACAGAGAATTCACCCCTCCACTTT. Protein: CASSAGTENSPLHF.

The gene calls are TRBV9 and TRBJ2-7; possible D gene TRBD2, 5 bases. Germline V gene lookup returns CDR1 SGDLS and CDR2 YYNGEE. Trimming took 0 bases from V and 5 from J, leaving 12 bases between them. The CDR3 spans 14 residues. CDR3 DNA sequence: TGTGCCAGCAGCGTAGATGCGTGGGGAGACGAGCAGTACTTC. Protein sequence: CASSVDAWGDEQYF.

J is TRBJ2-3 and V is TRBV27, with TRBD2 matching over 11 bases. CDR3 size: 14 residues. With V trimmed by 4 bases and J by 5 bases, 2 bases remained unmatched. Germline V gives CDR1 MNHEY, CDR2 SMNVEV (reference sequence). The CDR3 coding sequence is TGTGCCAGCAGTTATAGCGGGAGGGGAGATACGCAGTATTTT. Protein product: CASSYSGRGDTQYF.

This clone has more than one count but fewer than ten. V gene TRBV9 combines with J gene TRBJ2-2; 8 bases map to TRBD1. J lost 4 bases, V lost 4 bases, and 6 bases had no gene match. Germline CDR1 reads SGDLS; CDR2 reads YYNGEE. The CDR3 is 15 residues long. The CDR3 region is CASSLQGVVTGELFF. CDR3 bases: TGTGCCAGCAGCCTACAGGGGGTGGTCACCGGGGAGCTGTTTTTT.

The chain is built from TRBV5-1 and TRBJ1-1, with D possibly being TRBD1 (5 bases). Germline CDR1 SGHRS, CDR2 YFSETQ. The V and J ends lost 6 bases and 2 bases respectively, with 11 bases between them. This CDR3 is built from 13 residues. CDR3 sequence: CASKSGINTEAFF. In nucleotides, the CDR3 is TGCGCCAGCAAATCAGGGATAAACACTGAAGCTTTCTTT.

This clone was observed a single time. This rearrangement joins TRBV6-5 to TRBJ1-2, with D possibly TRBD1 on 5 matching bases. V was pared by 0 bases and J by 4 bases, with 6 bases between. The CDR3 loop spans 13 amino acids. The germline V gene encodes CDR1 MNHEY and CDR2 SVGAGI. CDR3: CASSYSGLYGYTF. In DNA form, the CDR3 reads TGTGCCAGCAGTTACTCGGGGCTCTATGGCTACACCTTC.

This clone was seen a handful of times. The genes are TRBV19 and TRBJ1-5; TRBD1 matches 8 bases. Unmatched junction bases numbered 8, after V lost 7 bases and J lost 9 bases. There are 13 residues in the CDR3. Germline V gene sequence: CDR1 LNHDA, CDR2 SQIVND (reference sequence). The CDR3 is CASTGQGLGPQHF. The CDR3 region has the DNA TGTGCCAGTACAGGACAGGGCCTGGGGCCCCAGCATTTT. Variable domain in full (rest from reference TRBV19 and TRBJ1-5): DGGITQSPKYLFRKEGQNVTLSCEQNLNHDAMYWYRQDPGQGLRLIYYSQIVNDFQKGDIAEGYSVSREKKESFPLTVTSAQKNPTAFYLCASTGQGLGPQHFGDGTRLSIL.

The chain carries TRBV4-2 and TRBJ2-2, with 9 bases matching TRBD2. Germline-derived CDR1 and CDR2 are LGHNA and YNFKEQ. The length of the CDR3 is 18 residues. V shed 0 bases, J shed 8 bases, and the junction held 13 bases outside the gene matches. The CDR3 region is CASSQDLMGGRARGELFF. CDR3 sequence (DNA): TGTGCCAGCAGCCAAGACCTGATGGGCGGGAGGGCCCGTGGGGAGCTGTTTTTT.

The V and J genes are TRBV4-1 and TRBJ1-2; 12 nucleotides line up with TRBD1. The CDR3 has 17 amino acids. V was clipped by 1 base and J by 7 bases; unmatched bases: 10. Germline V gives CDR1 MGHRA, CDR2 YSYEKL. This CDR3 is CASSQAIPGQGAGGYTF. CDR3 DNA: TGCGCCAGCAGCCAAGCTATACCGGGACAGGGGGCGGGTGGCTACACCTTC.

The chain recombines TRBV28 with TRBJ1-4, with D uncertain. Trimming removed 2 bases from V and 8 bases from J, with 9 bases in between. The CDR3 runs to 13 residues. The germline gives CDR1 MDHEN, CDR2 SYDVKM. The CDR3, as DNA: TGTGCCAGCAGTTTAGGCGGTTTGGAAAAACTGTTTTTT. This sequence encodes CASSLGGLEKLFF.